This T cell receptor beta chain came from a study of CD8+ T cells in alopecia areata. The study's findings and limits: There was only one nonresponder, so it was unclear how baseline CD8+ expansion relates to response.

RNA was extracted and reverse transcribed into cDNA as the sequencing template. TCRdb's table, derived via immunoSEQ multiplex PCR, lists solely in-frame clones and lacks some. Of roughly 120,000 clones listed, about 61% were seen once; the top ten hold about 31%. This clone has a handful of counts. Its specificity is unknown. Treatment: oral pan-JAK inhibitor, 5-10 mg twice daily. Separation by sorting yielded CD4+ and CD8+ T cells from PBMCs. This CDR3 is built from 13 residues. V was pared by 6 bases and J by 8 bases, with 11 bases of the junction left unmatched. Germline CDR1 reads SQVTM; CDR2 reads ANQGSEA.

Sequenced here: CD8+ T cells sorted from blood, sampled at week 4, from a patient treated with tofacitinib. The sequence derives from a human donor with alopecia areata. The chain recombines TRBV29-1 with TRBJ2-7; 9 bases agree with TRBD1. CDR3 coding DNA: TGCAGCGTCCGGGACAGGGAATCGAGGCAGCAGTACTTC. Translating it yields CSVRDRESRQQYF.